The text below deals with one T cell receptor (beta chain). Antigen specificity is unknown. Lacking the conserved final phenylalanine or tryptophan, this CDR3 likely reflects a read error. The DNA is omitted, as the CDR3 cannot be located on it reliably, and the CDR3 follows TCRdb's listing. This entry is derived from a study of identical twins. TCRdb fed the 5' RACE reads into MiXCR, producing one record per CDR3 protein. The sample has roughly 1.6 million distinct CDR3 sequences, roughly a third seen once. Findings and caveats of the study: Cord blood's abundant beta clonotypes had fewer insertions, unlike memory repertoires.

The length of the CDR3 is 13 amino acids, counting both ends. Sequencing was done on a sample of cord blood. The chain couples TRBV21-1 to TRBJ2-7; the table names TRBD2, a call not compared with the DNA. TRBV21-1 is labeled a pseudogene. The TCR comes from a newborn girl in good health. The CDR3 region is CAPSADFFYEQYY.